This TCR beta chain was found in a study of T cells after yellow fever vaccination. This clonotype was seen only a few times. V lost 5 bases and J lost 8; bases outside the gene matches: 7. The CDR3 length is 14 residues. Per the germline V gene, CDR1 is LGHDT and CDR2 is YNNKEL (reference sequence). Using its own MiXCR run on the 5' RACE reads, TCRdb lists one record per CDR3 protein. The table lists 500,000 to 650,000 distinct CDR3 sequences, more than 9% of them singletons. The receptor was isolated from a young man who received the YFV17D yellow fever vaccine. The rearrangement joins TRBV3-1 to TRBJ2-7; 12 bases match TRBD2. Sample: PBMCs, taken on the day of the yellow fever booster vaccination. The CDR3 sequence is CASSKTSGSIKQYF. As DNA, the CDR3 is TGTGCCAGCAGCAAGACTAGCGGGAGTATTAAGCAGTACTTC.